Presented here are 4 T cell receptor delta chains from one specimen sequenced in a study of γδ T cells in repeated Plasmodium falciparum infection. Bulk repertoires came from Vgamma9/Vdelta2+ or Vdelta2-negative gammadelta T cells flow-sorted from PBMC. TCRdb re-called the multiplex PCR reads via CATT. The table lists some 51,000 delta-chain clones, 1.9% of them singletons, with about 24% in the top ten. The sequenced sample consisted of gamma-delta T cells from blood. Receptor source: a pool of human donors (malaria-infected and uninfected, not separated).

Points on this clone: The protein TCRdb gives is from a much larger clone and does not agree with this DNA's translation at residue 8, likely a read error; the protein shown here comes from the DNA. This chain connects TRDV3 to TRDJ1, with TRDD3 identical over 10 bases. The V segment lost 4 bases and the J segment 0 bases; nucleotides outside the gene matches: 26. The CDR3 extends over 21 amino acids. The germline V gene has CDR1 TVYSNPD and CDR2 GDNSRS (reference sequence). The CDR3 sequence is CAWGSTRWYWGIPSNTDKLIF. In DNA, the CDR3 is TGTGCCTGGGGGTCGACGAGGTGGTACTGGGGGATCCCCTCCAACACCGATAAACTCATCTTT. Supplemented by reference TRDV3 and TRDJ1, the full variable domain reads CDKVTQSSPDQTVASGSEVVLLCTYDTVYSNPDLFWYRIRPDYSFQFVFYGDNSRSEGADFTQGRFSVKHILTQKAFHLVISPVRTEDSATYYCAWGSTRWYWGIPSNTDKLIFGKGTRVTVEP.

Comments on this clone: Translating the DNA gives a protein that differs from the TCRdb entry at residue 13; the protein shown here is that DNA translation. The chain couples TRDV1 to TRDJ1; 10 bases align to TRDD3. Germline matching of the DNA provided the J gene here, since TCRdb leaves it blank. The CDR3 totals 20 residues. V lost 8 bases to trimming and J lost 5 bases; unmatched junction nucleotides: 26. The V gene's germline CDR1 is TSWWSYY and CDR2 QGS. The CDR3 nucleotides are TGTGCTCTTACATTTCCTCCTCCTTTACTGGGGGATGTCCCCGATGATAAACTCATCTTT. Its translation: CALTFPPPLLGDVPDDKLIF.

This clone was seen only a few times. The protein in TCRdb stems from a much larger clone and differs at residue 15 from this DNA's translation, likely a read error; here the protein is translated from the DNA. This chain connects TRDV1 to TRDJ1; D possibly corresponds to TRDD3 (5 bases). The J gene is not listed in TCRdb, so it was assigned here from a DNA match to germline. V dropped 4 bases and J dropped 3 bases, with 36 bases sitting between them. The length of the CDR3 is 22 residues. Looked up from germline, CDR1 is TSWWSYY and CDR2 is QGS. The CDR3: CALGGLPAPAILGGSIPDKLIF. Written as DNA, the CDR3 is TGTGCTCTTGGGGGACTGCCGGCGCCCGCTATATTAGGGGGCTCTATCCCCGATAAACTCATCTTT.

Only a few counts were recorded for this clone. The translation of this DNA and the TCRdb protein of a much larger clone differ at residue 9, probably owing to a read error; the protein shown here is translated from the DNA. The chain combines TRDV1 with TRDJ2, with 8 bases lining up with TRDD3. Since TCRdb gives no J gene, matching the DNA to germline was used here to assign it. The trim removed 0 bases at V and 0 bases at J, leaving 18 bases unmatched. CDR1 is TSWWSYY, CDR2 QGS, per germline. The CDR3 contains 22 residues. CDR3 protein: CALGELGSPYVGYAPLTAQLFF. The CDR3, as DNA: TGTGCTCTTGGGGAACTAGGTTCTCCCTACGTGGGATACGCGCCTTTGACAGCACAACTCTTCTTT.